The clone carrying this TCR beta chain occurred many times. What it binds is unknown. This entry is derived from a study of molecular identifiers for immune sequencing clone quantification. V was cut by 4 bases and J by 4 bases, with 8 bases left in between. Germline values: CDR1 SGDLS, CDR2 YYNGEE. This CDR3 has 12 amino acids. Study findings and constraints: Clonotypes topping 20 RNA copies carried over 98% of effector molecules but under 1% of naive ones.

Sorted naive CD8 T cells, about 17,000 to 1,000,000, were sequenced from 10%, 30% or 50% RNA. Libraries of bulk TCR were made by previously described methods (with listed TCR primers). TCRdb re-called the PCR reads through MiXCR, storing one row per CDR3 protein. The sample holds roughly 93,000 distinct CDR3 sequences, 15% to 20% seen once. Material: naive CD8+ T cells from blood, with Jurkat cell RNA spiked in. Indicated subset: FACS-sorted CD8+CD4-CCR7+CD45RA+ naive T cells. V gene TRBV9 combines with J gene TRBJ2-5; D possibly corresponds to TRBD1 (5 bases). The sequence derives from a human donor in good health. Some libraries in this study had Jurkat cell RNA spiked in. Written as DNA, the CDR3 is TGTGCCAGCAGCACAGGTGCAGAGACCCAGTACTTC. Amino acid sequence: CASSTGAETQYF. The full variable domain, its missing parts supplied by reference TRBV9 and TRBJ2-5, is DSGVTQTPKHLITATGQRVTLRCSPRSGDLSVYWYQQSLDQGLQFLIQYYNGEERAKGNILERFSAQQFPDLHSELNLSSLELGDSALYFCASSTGAETQYFGPGTRLLVL.